The 14 T cell receptor beta chains reported below all come from one sample, sequenced in a study of cytomegalovirus exposure and HLA in healthy donors. 60 Vbeta and 13 Jbeta primers were used in PCR. TCRdb's table, derived via immunoSEQ multiplex PCR, lists solely in-frame clones and lacks some. The sample has around 130,000 clones, approximately 85% seen once. Sample: PBMCs. All receptors derive from a woman aged 25 to 39 in good health and CMV-seropositive.

This clone appeared once. This rearrangement joins TRBV6-5 to TRBJ1-2, with 10 bases fitting TRBD1. V gave up 8 bases and J gave up 4 bases; unmatched junction bases: 10. Germline CDR1 is MNHEY and CDR2 is SVGAGI. CDR3 length equals 15 residues. CDR3 nucleotides: TGTGCCAGCGGGGACAGGGGCCGAAGGGCCTATGGCTACACCTTC. Encoded protein: CASGDRGRRAYGYTF.

The CDR3 DNA reads TGTGCCAGCAGCTTAGTCCAGGAGGGTGGCTACACCTTC. This codes for CASSLVQEGGYTF. This sequence joins TRBV7-9 and TRBJ1-2; D unresolved. This CDR3 has 13 residues. CDR1 SEHNR and CDR2 FQNEAQ come from the germline V gene (reference sequence). Trimming removed 1 base from V and 7 bases from J, with 10 bases in between.

On this clone: Within the sample, other DNA sequences also encode this same CDR3. The chain carries TRBV10-3 and TRBJ2-5, with a tentative D call TRBD2 (6 bases). The germline gives CDR1 ENHRY, CDR2 SYGVKD. This CDR3 comprises 12 residues. Trimming pared 2 bases from V and 5 bases from J, leaving 6 bases between. The CDR3, as DNA: TGTGCCATCAGTGAGGGGGGGGAGACCCAGTACTTC. Protein sequence: CAISEGGETQYF.

The chain employs TRBV6-6 and TRBJ1-1; 8 bases map to TRBD1. From germline, CDR1 is MNHNY and CDR2 SVGAGI (reference sequence). CDR3 size: 16 residues. The V segment lost 4 bases and the J segment 1 base; nucleotides outside the gene matches: 8. The CDR3 bases are TGTGCCAGCAGTTTTACAGGGGGAAGCCCGAACACTGAAGCTTTCTTT. Encoded protein: CASSFTGGSPNTEAFF.

This chain links TRBV6-1 with TRBJ2-7; 7 bases align to TRBD2. V gave up 1 base and J gave up 1 base; unmatched junction bases: 1. The CDR3 consists of 14 residues. Germline CDR1 MNHNS, CDR2 SASEGT. CDR3 bases: TGTGCCAGCAGTGAAGGGGGAGGGTCCTACGAGCAGTACTTC. Protein sequence: CASSEGGGSYEQYF.

With respect to this clone: A read error may account for a junction end that differs from germline. The rearrangement joins TRBV5-1 to TRBJ2-1; 12 bases fit TRBD2. From germline, CDR1 is SGHRS and CDR2 YFSETQ. The CDR3 length is 15 residues. CDR3 in amino acids: CASSPSLLAGGRSLF. The DNA of the CDR3 is TGCGCCAGCAGCCCCTCCTTACTAGCGGGGGGACGTTCGCTCTTC.

The chain links TRBV5-1 to TRBJ1-5; D unclear. This CDR3 has 13 residues. Germline values: CDR1 SGHRS, CDR2 YFSETQ. V was clipped by 4 bases and J by 5 bases, with 10 bases between them. CDR3 protein: CASSPPPHQPQHF. The CDR3 DNA follows: TGCGCCAGCAGCCCCCCTCCCCATCAGCCCCAGCATTTT. The full variable domain, in which reference TRBV5-1 and TRBJ1-5 provide the parts outside the CDR3, is KAGVTQTPRYLIKTRGQQVTLSCSPISGHRSVSWYQQTPGQGLQFLFEYFSETQRNKGNFPGRFSGRQFSNSRSEMNVSTLELGDSALYLCASSPPPHQPQHFGDGTRLSIL.

The chain carries TRBV5-8 and TRBJ1-2; 7 positions match TRBD1. Germline V gives CDR1 SGHTS, CDR2 YDEGEE. The CDR3 sequence is 13 residues long. J was trimmed by 8 bases and V by 3 bases; bases with no gene match: 7. The CDR3, as DNA: TGTGCCAGCAGCTCCGGGACAGCTGACGGCTACACCTTC. It encodes CASSSGTADGYTF.

The V gene is TRBV5-5, the J gene TRBJ1-2; D ambiguous. V shed 4 bases and J shed 4 bases, with 17 bases lying between them. This CDR3 comprises 15 residues. Germline V gene data show CDR1 as SGHKS and CDR2 as YYEKEE (reference sequence). The DNA of the CDR3 is TGTGCCAGCAGCGTAGTTTTCGACACTGGCTATGGCTACACCTTC. As protein: CASSVVFDTGYGYTF.

The V and J genes are TRBV25-1 and TRBJ1-1; TRBD1 aligns across 9 bases. The V segment lost 5 bases and the J segment 3 bases; nucleotides outside the gene matches: 7. This CDR3 is 15 amino acids long. The germline V gene has CDR1 MGHDK and CDR2 SYGVNS. CDR3 nucleotide sequence: TGTGCCAGCAGTAACCCGGGACAGGGAGACACTGAAGCTTTCTTT. It encodes CASSNPGQGDTEAFF.

CDR3 DNA sequence: TGTGCCAGCAGTGAATTGAGCAGGGAACCTGAAGCTTTCTTT. Amino acids: CASSELSREPEAFF. V gene TRBV6-1 combines with J gene TRBJ1-1; tentatively, D is TRBD1 (5 bases). The V end lost 2 bases, the J end lost 6 bases, and 13 bases lay between the germline ends. The CDR3 has 14 amino acids. The germline gives CDR1 MNHNS, CDR2 SASEGT.

This clone showed up just once. This chain connects TRBV19 to TRBJ2-7; 8 bases are shared with TRBD2. The CDR3 is 13 residues long. J was trimmed by 3 bases and V by 11 bases; bases with no gene match: 9. Germline CDR1 and CDR2: LNHDA and SQIVND (reference sequence). The CDR3 loop reads CASNPREGYEQYF. Here the CDR3 DNA reads TGTGCCTCGAACCCACGGGAGGGCTACGAGCAGTACTTC.

Comments on this clone: The junction departs from the called germline gene at one end, perhaps through a read error. The sample has other DNA sequences that encode this CDR3 too. The V call is TRBV2, the J call TRBJ1-6; the D gene is possibly TRBD1 (6 bases). Germline V gene sequence: CDR1 SNHLY, CDR2 FYNNEI. This CDR3 is built from 12 residues. The CDR3 coding sequence is TGCGCCAGTAACAGGGATCACTCACCCCTCCACTTT. It codes for CASNRDHSPLHF.

This sequence joins TRBV13 and TRBJ1-1, with D perhaps TRBD1 (5 bases). This CDR3 is 16 amino acids long. Germline-derived CDR1 and CDR2 are PRHDT and FYEKMQ (reference sequence). The V end lost 1 base, the J end lost 4 bases, and 16 bases lay between the germline ends. CDR3 loop: CASSLVPGGESTEAFF. CDR3 bases: TGTGCCAGCAGCTTAGTCCCTGGGGGGGAGAGCACTGAAGCTTTCTTT. Full variable domain (missing parts from reference TRBV13 and TRBJ1-1): AAGVIQSPRHLIKEKRETATLKCYPIPRHDTVYWYQQGPGQDPQFLISFYEKMQSDKGSIPDRFSAQQFSDYHSELNMSSLELGDSALYFCASSLVPGGESTEAFFGQGTRLTVV.